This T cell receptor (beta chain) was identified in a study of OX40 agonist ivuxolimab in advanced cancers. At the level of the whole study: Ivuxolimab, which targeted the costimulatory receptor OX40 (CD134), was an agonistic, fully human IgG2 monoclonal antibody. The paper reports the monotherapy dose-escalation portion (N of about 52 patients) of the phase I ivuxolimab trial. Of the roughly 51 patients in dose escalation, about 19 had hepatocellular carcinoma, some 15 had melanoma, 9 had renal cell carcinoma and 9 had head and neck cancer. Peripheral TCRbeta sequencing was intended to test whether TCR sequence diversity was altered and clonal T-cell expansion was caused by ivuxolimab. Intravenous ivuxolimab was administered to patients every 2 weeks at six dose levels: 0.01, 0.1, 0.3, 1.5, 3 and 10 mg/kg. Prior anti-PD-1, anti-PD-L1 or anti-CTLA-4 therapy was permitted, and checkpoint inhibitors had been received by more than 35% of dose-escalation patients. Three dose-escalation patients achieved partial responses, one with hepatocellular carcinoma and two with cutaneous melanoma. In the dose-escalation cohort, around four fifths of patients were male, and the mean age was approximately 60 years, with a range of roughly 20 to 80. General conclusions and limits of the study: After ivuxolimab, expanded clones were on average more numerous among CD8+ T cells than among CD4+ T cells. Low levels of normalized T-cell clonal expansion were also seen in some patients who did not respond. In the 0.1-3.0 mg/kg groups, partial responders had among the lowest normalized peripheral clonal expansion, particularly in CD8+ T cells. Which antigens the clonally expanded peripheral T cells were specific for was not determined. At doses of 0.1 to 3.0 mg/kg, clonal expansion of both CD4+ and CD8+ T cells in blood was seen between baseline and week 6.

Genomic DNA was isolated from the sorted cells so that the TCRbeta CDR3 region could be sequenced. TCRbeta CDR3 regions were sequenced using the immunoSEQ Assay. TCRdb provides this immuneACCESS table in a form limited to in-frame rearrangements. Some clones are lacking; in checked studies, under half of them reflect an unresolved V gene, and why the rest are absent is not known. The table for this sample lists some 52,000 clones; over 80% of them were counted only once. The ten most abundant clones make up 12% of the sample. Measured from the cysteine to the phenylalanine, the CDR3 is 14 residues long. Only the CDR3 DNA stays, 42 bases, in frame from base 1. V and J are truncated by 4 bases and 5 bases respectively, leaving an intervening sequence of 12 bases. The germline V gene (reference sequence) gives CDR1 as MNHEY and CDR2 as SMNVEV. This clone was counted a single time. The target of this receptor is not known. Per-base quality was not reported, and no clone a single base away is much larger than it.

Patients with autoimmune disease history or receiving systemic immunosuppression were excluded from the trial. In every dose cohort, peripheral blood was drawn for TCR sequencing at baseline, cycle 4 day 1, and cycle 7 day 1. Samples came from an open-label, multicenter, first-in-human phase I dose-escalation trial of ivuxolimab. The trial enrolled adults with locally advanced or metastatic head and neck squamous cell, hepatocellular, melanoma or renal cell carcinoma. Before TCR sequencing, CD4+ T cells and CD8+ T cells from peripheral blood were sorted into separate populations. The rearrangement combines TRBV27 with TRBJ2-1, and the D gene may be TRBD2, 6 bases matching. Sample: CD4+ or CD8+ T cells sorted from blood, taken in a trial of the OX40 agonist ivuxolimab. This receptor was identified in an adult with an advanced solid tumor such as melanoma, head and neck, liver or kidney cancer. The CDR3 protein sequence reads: CASSSREQNNEQFF. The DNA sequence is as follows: TGTGCCAGCAGTTCCCGGGAGCAGAACAATGAGCAGTTCTTC.